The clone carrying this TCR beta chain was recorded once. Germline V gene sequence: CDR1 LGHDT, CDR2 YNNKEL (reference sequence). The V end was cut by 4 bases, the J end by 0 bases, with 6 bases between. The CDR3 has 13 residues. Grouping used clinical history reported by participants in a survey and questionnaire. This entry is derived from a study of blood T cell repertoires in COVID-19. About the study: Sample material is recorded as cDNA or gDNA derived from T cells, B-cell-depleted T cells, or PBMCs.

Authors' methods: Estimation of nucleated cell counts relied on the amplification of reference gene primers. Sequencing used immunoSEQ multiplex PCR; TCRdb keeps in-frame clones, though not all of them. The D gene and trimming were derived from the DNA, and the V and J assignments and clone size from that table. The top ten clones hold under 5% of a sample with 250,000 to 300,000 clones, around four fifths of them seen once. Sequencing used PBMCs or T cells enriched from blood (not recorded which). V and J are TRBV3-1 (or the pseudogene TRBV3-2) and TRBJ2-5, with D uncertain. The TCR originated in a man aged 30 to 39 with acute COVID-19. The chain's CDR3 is CASSPQHQETQYF. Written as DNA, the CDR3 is TGTGCCAGCAGCCCACAGCACCAAGAGACCCAGTACTTC.